A single sample is the source of the 26 T cell receptor beta chains below, sequenced in a study of T cells expressing NK-cell markers. TCRdb reanalyzed the 5' RACE reads and collapses them to one entry per CDR3 protein, without DNA. The repertoire table contains about 460,000 distinct CDR3 sequences. The specimen was blood T cells: a sorted CD56 or NKG2C T cell subset, CD4+ or CD8+ T cells, or bulk PBMC T cells (not recorded which). Source of these receptors: a woman between 50 and 59 years old in good health.

This chain uses TRBV5-1 with TRBJ2-2; TCRdb returns TRBD1, unconfirmable since there is no DNA. The CDR3 loop spans 16 amino acids. The germline gives CDR1 SGHRS, CDR2 YFSETQ. CDR3 loop: CASSRRTGGSTGELFF.

This rearrangement joins TRBV6-6 to TRBJ2-7; there is no DNA to check the TCRdb D call of TRBD1. The CDR3 has 15 amino acids. Germline values: CDR1 MNHNY, CDR2 SVGAGI (reference sequence). Here the CDR3 reads CASSYLGQGAREQYF.

The V gene is TRBV6-5, the J gene TRBJ1-2. The CDR3 totals 12 residues. CDR1 and CDR2 (germline): MNHEY, SVGAGI. CDR3 region: CASTRGGNGYTF.

The genes are TRBV5-1 and TRBJ2-3; the D call of TRBD1 rests on TCRdb alone, since no DNA is present to check it. Per germline, CDR1 SGHRS and CDR2 YFSETQ. CDR3 length: 11 residues. The CDR3 region is CASISRGTQYF.

The chain couples TRBV6-2 or TRBV6-3 to TRBJ1-1; TCRdb indicates TRBD1, and absent DNA this call remains unverified. This CDR3 is built from 18 residues. In germline, CDR1 is MNHEY, CDR2 SVGEGT. CDR3: CASSYSPLDAGEKTEAFF.

The CDR3 region is CASSLGQGTAPLHF. The chain employs TRBV13 and TRBJ1-6; TCRdb returns TRBD1, unconfirmable since there is no DNA. The germline V gene has CDR1 PRHDT and CDR2 FYEKMQ (reference sequence). CDR3 length: 14 residues.

The chain joins TRBV19 to TRBJ2-1. The CDR3 has 13 amino acids. Per the germline V gene, CDR1 is LNHDA and CDR2 is SQIVND (reference sequence). CDR3 residues: CASSIGSYNEQFF.

V usage is TRBV3-1 and J usage is TRBJ2-2. Germline V gene lookup returns CDR1 LGHDT and CDR2 YNNKEL (reference sequence). There are 14 residues in the CDR3. The chain's CDR3 is CASSQGLQTGELFF.

This rearrangement joins TRBV29-1 to TRBJ2-5; TCRdb picks TRBD1, but there is no DNA to check that call. The CDR3 runs to 13 residues. Looked up from germline, CDR1 is SQVTM and CDR2 is ANQGSEA. The CDR3 region is CSDGQGASGTQYF.

V is TRBV6-5 and J is TRBJ1-2; the TCRdb call, TRBD1, lacks DNA for checking. The germline V gene has CDR1 MNHEY and CDR2 SVGAGI. CDR3 length: 14 residues. CDR3: CASRQTGSLYGYTF.

The chain couples TRBV28 to TRBJ2-6; the TCRdb D gene call, TRBD1, has no DNA to confirm it. The CDR3 loop spans 15 amino acids. The germline CDR1 and CDR2 sequences are MDHEN and SYDVKM. This CDR3 reads CASSLDPRGANVLTF.

The V call is TRBV24-1, the J call TRBJ2-1; absent DNA, TCRdb's TRBD1 call cannot be checked. The CDR3 consists of 16 residues. The germline V gene encodes CDR1 KGHDR and CDR2 SFDVKD. CDR3 in amino acids: CATSEPGDRGGNEQFF.

V and J are TRBV5-1 and TRBJ1-2. The CDR3 is made up of 14 amino acids. Germline loops: CDR1 SGHRS, CDR2 YFSETQ. CDR3 sequence: CASSWDRGNYGYTF.

CDR3 protein: CASSMGTSGREVNEQFF. The chain carries TRBV5-4 and TRBJ2-1; as DNA is missing, the TRBD2 call by TCRdb cannot be tested. Germline values: CDR1 SGHNT, CDR2 YYREEE (reference sequence). The CDR3 is 17 amino acids.

The chain recombines TRBV20-1 with TRBJ2-1; TCRdb designates TRBD1, a call that cannot be tested without DNA. Germline CDR1 is DFQATT and CDR2 is SNEGSKA (reference sequence). This CDR3 region has 15 residues. Here the CDR3 reads CSAPLTGGRYNEQFF.

This CDR3 is CASKVAGVQPQHF. The rearrangement links TRBV6-1 to TRBJ1-5; TCRdb lists TRBD1, though no DNA is available to test this call. Germline V gives CDR1 MNHNS, CDR2 SASEGT. The CDR3 is 13 residues long.

The gene calls are TRBV20-1 and TRBJ1-2; absent DNA, TCRdb's TRBD1 call cannot be checked. Germline CDR1 is DFQATT and CDR2 is SNEGSKA (reference sequence). The CDR3 totals 14 residues. The CDR3 loop reads CSAREGASNYGYTF.

The chain uses TRBV24-1 and TRBJ2-1; TCRdb's assignment of TRBD1 cannot be checked, as there is no DNA. This CDR3 is 13 amino acids long. In germline, CDR1 is KGHDR, CDR2 SFDVKD. The CDR3 here is CATRSTGYNEQFF.

J is TRBJ1-6 and V is TRBV7-9. CDR1 is SEHNR and CDR2 is FQNEAQ in the germline V gene (reference sequence). CDR3 length: 13 amino acids. CDR3 amino acids: CASSLKGDSPLHF.

The rearrangement links TRBV2 to TRBJ1-2. This CDR3 region has 13 residues. Germline V lookup: CDR1 SNHLY, CDR2 FYNNEI. CDR3 sequence: CASSVGLVYGYTF.

The chain recombines TRBV27 with TRBJ2-2; TCRdb returns TRBD1, unconfirmable since there is no DNA. This CDR3 is built from 14 residues. CDR1 and CDR2 from the germline V gene are MNHEY and SMNVEV (reference sequence). This CDR3 reads CASSPDRVAGELFF.

The V call is TRBV5-1, the J call TRBJ2-5; with no DNA, the TCRdb D assignment of TRBD2 cannot be verified. The length of the CDR3 is 18 residues. Germline loops: CDR1 SGHRS, CDR2 YFSETQ. The CDR3 loop is CASSRSLAGDRGGETQYF.

V usage is TRBV29-1 and J usage is TRBJ1-2. Looked up from germline, CDR1 is SQVTM and CDR2 is ANQGSEA. The CDR3 has 14 residues. CDR3 in amino acids: CSVVPRLANYGYTF.

The chain joins TRBV12-3 or TRBV12-4 to TRBJ2-7; TCRdb's assignment of TRBD2 cannot be checked, as there is no DNA. This CDR3 comprises 14 residues. The CDR3 region is CASSTGLAGDRQYF.

The rearrangement uses TRBV12-3 or TRBV12-4 and TRBJ1-2; with no DNA, the TCRdb D assignment of TRBD1 cannot be verified. CDR3 size: 15 residues. The CDR3 is CASSLTWTRDPGYTF.

The chain couples TRBV27 to TRBJ2-1; as DNA is missing, the TRBD1 call by TCRdb cannot be tested. Germline CDR1 MNHEY, CDR2 SMNVEV (reference sequence). CDR3 size: 18 residues. The CDR3 loop reads CASSTRDSSKSSYNEQFF.